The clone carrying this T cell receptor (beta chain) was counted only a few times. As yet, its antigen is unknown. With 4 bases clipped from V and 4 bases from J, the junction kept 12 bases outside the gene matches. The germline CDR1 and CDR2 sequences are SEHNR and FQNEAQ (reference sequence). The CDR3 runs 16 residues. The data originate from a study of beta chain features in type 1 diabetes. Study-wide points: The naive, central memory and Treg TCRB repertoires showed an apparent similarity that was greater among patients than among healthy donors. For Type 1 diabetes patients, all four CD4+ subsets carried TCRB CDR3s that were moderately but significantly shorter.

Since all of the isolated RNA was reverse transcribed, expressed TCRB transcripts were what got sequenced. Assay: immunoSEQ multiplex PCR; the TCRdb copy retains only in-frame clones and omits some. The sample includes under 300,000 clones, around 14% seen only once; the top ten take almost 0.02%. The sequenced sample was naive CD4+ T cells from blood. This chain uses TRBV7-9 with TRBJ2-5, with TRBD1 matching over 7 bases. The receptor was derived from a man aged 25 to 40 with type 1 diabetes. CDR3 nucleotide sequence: TGTGCCAGCAGCTCATCAGACAGGGCCCTCCGAGAGACCCAGTACTTC. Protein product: CASSSSDRALRETQYF.